The 5 T cell receptor beta chains in this list originate from one sample, sequenced in a study of identical twins. TCRdb reprocessed the 5' RACE reads via MiXCR and lists one record per CDR3 protein. The table shows a few hundred thousand distinct CDR3 sequences, with 13% to 15% occurring only once. These data were also filed under a second study, of yellow fever vaccine responses in identical twins.

Source material: CD4+ T cells sorted from blood. The receptors shown here come from a woman aged 18-30 years in good health.

This chain uses TRBV28 with TRBJ2-2, with 8 bases that match TRBD2. The trim removed 5 bases at V and 4 bases at J, leaving 9 bases unmatched. The CDR3 length is 16 residues. Germline loops: CDR1 MDHEN, CDR2 SYDVKM. DNA for the CDR3: TGTGCCAGCAGTACCATACGCGGGGGGACCACCGGGGAGCTGTTTTTT. Its translation: CASSTIRGGTTGELFF.

This chain connects TRBV3-1 to TRBJ2-1; 13 bases line up with TRBD2. Germline V CDR1 and CDR2: LGHDT, YNNKEL (reference sequence). The CDR3 runs to 17 residues. After removal of 6 bases from V and 8 bases from J, the junction contained 13 bases not matched to a gene. Here the CDR3 reads CASSPLWTSGSDDEQFF. DNA of the CDR3: TGTGCCAGCAGTCCCCTTTGGACTAGCGGGAGTGACGATGAGCAGTTCTTC.

This clonotype was counted only a few times. V and J are TRBV9 and TRBJ2-3; 7 bases are a match to TRBD2. V shed 4 bases, J shed 2 bases, and the junction held 13 bases outside the gene matches. The CDR3 sequence is 17 residues long. The germline gives CDR1 SGDLS, CDR2 YYNGEE. The CDR3 coding sequence is TGTGCCAGCAGCCCACGGGACTATAGTTTATTCACAGATACGCAGTATTTT. Its translation: CASSPRDYSLFTDTQYF.

The table lists this clonotype with a few counts. This chain connects TRBV4-2 to TRBJ2-1; D ambiguous. Germline CDR1 is LGHNA and CDR2 is YNFKEQ. Trimming removed 4 bases at V and 7 bases at J, with 20 bases between. This CDR3 is 16 amino acids long. The CDR3 sequence is CASSRFTLGVGNEQFF. The DNA for the CDR3 is TGTGCCAGCAGCCGATTCACCCTTGGGGTAGGAAATGAGCAGTTCTTC.

The chain carries TRBV11-2 and TRBJ2-3; D gene uncertain. This CDR3 contains 14 residues. The germline V gene encodes CDR1 SGHAT and CDR2 FQNNGV. Trimming cost V 6 bases and J 1 base, with 11 bases left between them. The CDR3 here is CASRREHRTDTQYF. The CDR3 nucleotides read TGTGCCAGCAGGCGCGAGCATCGCACAGATACGCAGTATTTT.